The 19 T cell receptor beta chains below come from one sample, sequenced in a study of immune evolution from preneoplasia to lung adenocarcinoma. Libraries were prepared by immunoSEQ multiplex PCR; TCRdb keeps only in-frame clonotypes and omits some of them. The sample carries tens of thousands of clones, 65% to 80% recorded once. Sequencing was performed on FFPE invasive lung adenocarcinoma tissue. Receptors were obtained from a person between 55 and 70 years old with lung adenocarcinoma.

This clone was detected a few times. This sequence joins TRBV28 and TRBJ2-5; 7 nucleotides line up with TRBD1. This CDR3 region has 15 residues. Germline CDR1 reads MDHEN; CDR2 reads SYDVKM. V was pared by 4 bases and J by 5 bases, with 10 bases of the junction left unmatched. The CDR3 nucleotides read TGTGCCAGCAGTTCACCTACAGGGGCGGAGGAGACCCAGTACTTC. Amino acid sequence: CASSSPTGAEETQYF.

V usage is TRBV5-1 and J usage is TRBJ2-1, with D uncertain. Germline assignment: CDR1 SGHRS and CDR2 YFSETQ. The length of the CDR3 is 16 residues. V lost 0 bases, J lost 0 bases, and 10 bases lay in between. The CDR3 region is CASSLVPTSSYNEQFF. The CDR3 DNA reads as TGCGCCAGCAGCTTGGTACCTACGAGCTCCTACAATGAGCAGTTCTTC. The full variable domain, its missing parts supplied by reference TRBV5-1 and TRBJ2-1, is KAGVTQTPRYLIKTRGQQVTLSCSPISGHRSVSWYQQTPGQGLQFLFEYFSETQRNKGNFPGRFSGRQFSNSRSEMNVSTLELGDSALYLCASSLVPTSSYNEQFFGPGTRLTVL.

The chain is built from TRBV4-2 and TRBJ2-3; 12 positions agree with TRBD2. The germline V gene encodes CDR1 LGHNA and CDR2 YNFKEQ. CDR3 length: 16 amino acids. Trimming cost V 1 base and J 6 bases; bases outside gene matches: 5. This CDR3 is CASSQATSGRSDTQYF. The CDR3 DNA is TGTGCCAGCAGCCAAGCAACTAGCGGGAGGTCGGATACGCAGTATTTT.

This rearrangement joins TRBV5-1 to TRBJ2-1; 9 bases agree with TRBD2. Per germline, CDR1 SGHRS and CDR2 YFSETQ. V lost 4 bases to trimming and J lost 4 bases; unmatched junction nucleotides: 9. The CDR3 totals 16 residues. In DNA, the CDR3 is TGCGCCAGCAGCCAAGCTAGCGGGGCCCTTTACAATGAGCAGTTCTTC. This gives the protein CASSQASGALYNEQFF.

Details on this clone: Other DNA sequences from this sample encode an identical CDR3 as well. In DNA form, the CDR3 reads TGTGCCAGCAGCCCCCAGGGGGCTTATGGCTACACCTTC. Its protein product is CASSPQGAYGYTF. The chain couples TRBV7-9 to TRBJ1-2; TRBD1 matches at 8 bases. In germline, CDR1 is SEHNR, CDR2 FQNEAQ (reference sequence). The CDR3 spans 13 residues. V lost 5 bases to trimming and J lost 5 bases; unmatched junction nucleotides: 4.

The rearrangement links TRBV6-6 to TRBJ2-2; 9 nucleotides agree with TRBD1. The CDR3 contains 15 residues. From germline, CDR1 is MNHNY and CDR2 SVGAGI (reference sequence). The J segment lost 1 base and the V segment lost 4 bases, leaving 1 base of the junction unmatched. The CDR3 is CASSSGQGNTGELFF. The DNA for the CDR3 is TGTGCCAGCAGTTCGGGACAGGGGAACACCGGGGAGCTGTTTTTT.

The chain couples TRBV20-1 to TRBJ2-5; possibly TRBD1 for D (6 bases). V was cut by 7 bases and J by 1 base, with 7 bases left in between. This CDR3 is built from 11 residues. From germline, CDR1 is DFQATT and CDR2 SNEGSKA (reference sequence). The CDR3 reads CSGQVQETQYF. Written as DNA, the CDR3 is TGCAGTGGACAGGTCCAAGAGACCCAGTACTTC.

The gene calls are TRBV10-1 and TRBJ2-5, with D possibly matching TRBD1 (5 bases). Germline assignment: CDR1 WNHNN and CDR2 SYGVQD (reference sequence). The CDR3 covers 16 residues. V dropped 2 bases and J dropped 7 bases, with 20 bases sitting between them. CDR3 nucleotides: TGCGCCAGCAGTGAGGCCTACCTCGGATCCACAGGGACCCAGTACTTC. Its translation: CASSEAYLGSTGTQYF.

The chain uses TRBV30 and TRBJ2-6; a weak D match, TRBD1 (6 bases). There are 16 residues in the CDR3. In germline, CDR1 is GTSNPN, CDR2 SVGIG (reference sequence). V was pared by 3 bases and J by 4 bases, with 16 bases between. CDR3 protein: CAWRGAPGSGANVLTF. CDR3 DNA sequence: TGTGCCTGGAGGGGGGCCCCGGGTTCGGGGGCCAACGTCCTGACTTTC.

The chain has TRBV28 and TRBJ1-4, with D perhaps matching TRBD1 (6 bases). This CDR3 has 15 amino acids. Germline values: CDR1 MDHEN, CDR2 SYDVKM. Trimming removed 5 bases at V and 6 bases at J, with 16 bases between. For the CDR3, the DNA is TGTGCCAGCAGTACTCCAGGGGTCGGGGATGAAAAACTGTTTTTT. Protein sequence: CASSTPGVGDEKLFF.

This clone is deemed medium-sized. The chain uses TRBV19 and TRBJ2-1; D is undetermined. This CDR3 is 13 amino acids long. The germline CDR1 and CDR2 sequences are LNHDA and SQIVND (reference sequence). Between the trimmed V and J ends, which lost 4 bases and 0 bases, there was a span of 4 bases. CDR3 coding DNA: TGTGCCAGTAGTAAGAGCTCCTACAATGAGCAGTTCTTC. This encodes CASSKSSYNEQFF.

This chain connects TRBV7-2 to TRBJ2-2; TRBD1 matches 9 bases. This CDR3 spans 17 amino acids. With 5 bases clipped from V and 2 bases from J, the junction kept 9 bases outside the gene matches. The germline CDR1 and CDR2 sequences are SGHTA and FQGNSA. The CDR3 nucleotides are TGTGCCAGCAGCCCACCCGGGACAGGGACCAACACCGGGGAGCTGTTTTTT. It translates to CASSPPGTGTNTGELFF.

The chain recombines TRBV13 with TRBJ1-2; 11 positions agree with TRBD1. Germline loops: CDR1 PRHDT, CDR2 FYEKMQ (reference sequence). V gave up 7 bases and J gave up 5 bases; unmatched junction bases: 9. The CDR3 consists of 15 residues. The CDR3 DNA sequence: TGTGCCAGCACCGGGACAGGGGGTCTTCGGTATGGCTACACCTTC. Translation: CASTGTGGLRYGYTF.

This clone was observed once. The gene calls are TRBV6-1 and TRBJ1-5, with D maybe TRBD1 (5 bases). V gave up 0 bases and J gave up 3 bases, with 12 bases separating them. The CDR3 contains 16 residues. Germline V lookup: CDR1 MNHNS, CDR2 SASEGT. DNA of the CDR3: TGTGCCAGCAGTGAAGCGGTTCTCAGGGTCAATCAGCCCCAGCATTTT. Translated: CASSEAVLRVNQPQHF.

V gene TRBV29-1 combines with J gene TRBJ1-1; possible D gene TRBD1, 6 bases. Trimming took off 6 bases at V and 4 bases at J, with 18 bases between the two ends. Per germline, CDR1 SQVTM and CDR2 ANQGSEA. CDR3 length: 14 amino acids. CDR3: CSVRGPGEGTEAFF. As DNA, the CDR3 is TGCAGCGTCCGGGGGCCTGGCGAGGGCACTGAAGCTTTCTTT.

The CDR3 protein is CASSVGHRNTGELFF. CDR3 nucleotides: TGTGCCAGCAGCGTAGGGCACCGGAACACCGGGGAGCTGTTTTTT. The rearrangement joins TRBV9 to TRBJ2-2; D uncertain. Trimming stripped 0 bases from V and 1 base from J, with 7 bases between. CDR1 and CDR2 from the germline V gene are SGDLS and YYNGEE. This CDR3 has 15 residues.

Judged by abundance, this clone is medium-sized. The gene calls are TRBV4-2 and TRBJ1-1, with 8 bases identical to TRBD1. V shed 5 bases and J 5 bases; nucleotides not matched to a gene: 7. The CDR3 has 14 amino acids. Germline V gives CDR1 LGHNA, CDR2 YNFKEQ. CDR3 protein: CASSARTGRTEAFF. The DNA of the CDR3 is TGTGCCAGCAGCGCCCGGACAGGGAGGACTGAAGCTTTCTTT.

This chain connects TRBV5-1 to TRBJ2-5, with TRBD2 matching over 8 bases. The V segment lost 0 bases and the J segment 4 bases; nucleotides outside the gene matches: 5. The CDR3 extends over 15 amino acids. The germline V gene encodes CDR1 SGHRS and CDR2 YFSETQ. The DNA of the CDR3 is TGCGCCAGCAGCTTGGCCCCAGCGGGAGTAGAGACCCAGTACTTC. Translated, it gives CASSLAPAGVETQYF.

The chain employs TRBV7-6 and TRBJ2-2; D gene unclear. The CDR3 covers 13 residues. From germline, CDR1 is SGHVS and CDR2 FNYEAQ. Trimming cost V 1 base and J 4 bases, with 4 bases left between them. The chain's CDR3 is CASSLGGTGELFF. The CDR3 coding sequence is TGTGCCAGCAGCTTAGGGGGCACCGGGGAGCTGTTTTTT.